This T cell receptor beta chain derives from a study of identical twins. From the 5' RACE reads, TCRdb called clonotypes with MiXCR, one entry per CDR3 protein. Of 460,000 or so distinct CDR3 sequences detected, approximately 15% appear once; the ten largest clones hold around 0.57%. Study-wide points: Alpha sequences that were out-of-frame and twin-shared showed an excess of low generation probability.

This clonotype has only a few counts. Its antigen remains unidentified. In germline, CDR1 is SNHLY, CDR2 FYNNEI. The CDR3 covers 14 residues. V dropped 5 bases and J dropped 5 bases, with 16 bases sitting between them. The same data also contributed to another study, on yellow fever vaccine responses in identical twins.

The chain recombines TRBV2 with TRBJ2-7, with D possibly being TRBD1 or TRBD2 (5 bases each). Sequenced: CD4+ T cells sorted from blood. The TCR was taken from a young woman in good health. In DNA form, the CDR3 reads TGTGCCAGCAGTCCCAAGGGATGGGGGAACGAGCAGTACTTC. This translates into CASSPKGWGNEQYF. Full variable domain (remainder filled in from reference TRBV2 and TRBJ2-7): EPEVTQTPSHQVTQMGQEVILRCVPISNHLYFYWYRQILGQKVEFLVSFYNNEISEKSEIFDDQFSVERPDGSNFTLKIRSTKLEDSAMYFCASSPKGWGNEQYFGPGTRLTVT.